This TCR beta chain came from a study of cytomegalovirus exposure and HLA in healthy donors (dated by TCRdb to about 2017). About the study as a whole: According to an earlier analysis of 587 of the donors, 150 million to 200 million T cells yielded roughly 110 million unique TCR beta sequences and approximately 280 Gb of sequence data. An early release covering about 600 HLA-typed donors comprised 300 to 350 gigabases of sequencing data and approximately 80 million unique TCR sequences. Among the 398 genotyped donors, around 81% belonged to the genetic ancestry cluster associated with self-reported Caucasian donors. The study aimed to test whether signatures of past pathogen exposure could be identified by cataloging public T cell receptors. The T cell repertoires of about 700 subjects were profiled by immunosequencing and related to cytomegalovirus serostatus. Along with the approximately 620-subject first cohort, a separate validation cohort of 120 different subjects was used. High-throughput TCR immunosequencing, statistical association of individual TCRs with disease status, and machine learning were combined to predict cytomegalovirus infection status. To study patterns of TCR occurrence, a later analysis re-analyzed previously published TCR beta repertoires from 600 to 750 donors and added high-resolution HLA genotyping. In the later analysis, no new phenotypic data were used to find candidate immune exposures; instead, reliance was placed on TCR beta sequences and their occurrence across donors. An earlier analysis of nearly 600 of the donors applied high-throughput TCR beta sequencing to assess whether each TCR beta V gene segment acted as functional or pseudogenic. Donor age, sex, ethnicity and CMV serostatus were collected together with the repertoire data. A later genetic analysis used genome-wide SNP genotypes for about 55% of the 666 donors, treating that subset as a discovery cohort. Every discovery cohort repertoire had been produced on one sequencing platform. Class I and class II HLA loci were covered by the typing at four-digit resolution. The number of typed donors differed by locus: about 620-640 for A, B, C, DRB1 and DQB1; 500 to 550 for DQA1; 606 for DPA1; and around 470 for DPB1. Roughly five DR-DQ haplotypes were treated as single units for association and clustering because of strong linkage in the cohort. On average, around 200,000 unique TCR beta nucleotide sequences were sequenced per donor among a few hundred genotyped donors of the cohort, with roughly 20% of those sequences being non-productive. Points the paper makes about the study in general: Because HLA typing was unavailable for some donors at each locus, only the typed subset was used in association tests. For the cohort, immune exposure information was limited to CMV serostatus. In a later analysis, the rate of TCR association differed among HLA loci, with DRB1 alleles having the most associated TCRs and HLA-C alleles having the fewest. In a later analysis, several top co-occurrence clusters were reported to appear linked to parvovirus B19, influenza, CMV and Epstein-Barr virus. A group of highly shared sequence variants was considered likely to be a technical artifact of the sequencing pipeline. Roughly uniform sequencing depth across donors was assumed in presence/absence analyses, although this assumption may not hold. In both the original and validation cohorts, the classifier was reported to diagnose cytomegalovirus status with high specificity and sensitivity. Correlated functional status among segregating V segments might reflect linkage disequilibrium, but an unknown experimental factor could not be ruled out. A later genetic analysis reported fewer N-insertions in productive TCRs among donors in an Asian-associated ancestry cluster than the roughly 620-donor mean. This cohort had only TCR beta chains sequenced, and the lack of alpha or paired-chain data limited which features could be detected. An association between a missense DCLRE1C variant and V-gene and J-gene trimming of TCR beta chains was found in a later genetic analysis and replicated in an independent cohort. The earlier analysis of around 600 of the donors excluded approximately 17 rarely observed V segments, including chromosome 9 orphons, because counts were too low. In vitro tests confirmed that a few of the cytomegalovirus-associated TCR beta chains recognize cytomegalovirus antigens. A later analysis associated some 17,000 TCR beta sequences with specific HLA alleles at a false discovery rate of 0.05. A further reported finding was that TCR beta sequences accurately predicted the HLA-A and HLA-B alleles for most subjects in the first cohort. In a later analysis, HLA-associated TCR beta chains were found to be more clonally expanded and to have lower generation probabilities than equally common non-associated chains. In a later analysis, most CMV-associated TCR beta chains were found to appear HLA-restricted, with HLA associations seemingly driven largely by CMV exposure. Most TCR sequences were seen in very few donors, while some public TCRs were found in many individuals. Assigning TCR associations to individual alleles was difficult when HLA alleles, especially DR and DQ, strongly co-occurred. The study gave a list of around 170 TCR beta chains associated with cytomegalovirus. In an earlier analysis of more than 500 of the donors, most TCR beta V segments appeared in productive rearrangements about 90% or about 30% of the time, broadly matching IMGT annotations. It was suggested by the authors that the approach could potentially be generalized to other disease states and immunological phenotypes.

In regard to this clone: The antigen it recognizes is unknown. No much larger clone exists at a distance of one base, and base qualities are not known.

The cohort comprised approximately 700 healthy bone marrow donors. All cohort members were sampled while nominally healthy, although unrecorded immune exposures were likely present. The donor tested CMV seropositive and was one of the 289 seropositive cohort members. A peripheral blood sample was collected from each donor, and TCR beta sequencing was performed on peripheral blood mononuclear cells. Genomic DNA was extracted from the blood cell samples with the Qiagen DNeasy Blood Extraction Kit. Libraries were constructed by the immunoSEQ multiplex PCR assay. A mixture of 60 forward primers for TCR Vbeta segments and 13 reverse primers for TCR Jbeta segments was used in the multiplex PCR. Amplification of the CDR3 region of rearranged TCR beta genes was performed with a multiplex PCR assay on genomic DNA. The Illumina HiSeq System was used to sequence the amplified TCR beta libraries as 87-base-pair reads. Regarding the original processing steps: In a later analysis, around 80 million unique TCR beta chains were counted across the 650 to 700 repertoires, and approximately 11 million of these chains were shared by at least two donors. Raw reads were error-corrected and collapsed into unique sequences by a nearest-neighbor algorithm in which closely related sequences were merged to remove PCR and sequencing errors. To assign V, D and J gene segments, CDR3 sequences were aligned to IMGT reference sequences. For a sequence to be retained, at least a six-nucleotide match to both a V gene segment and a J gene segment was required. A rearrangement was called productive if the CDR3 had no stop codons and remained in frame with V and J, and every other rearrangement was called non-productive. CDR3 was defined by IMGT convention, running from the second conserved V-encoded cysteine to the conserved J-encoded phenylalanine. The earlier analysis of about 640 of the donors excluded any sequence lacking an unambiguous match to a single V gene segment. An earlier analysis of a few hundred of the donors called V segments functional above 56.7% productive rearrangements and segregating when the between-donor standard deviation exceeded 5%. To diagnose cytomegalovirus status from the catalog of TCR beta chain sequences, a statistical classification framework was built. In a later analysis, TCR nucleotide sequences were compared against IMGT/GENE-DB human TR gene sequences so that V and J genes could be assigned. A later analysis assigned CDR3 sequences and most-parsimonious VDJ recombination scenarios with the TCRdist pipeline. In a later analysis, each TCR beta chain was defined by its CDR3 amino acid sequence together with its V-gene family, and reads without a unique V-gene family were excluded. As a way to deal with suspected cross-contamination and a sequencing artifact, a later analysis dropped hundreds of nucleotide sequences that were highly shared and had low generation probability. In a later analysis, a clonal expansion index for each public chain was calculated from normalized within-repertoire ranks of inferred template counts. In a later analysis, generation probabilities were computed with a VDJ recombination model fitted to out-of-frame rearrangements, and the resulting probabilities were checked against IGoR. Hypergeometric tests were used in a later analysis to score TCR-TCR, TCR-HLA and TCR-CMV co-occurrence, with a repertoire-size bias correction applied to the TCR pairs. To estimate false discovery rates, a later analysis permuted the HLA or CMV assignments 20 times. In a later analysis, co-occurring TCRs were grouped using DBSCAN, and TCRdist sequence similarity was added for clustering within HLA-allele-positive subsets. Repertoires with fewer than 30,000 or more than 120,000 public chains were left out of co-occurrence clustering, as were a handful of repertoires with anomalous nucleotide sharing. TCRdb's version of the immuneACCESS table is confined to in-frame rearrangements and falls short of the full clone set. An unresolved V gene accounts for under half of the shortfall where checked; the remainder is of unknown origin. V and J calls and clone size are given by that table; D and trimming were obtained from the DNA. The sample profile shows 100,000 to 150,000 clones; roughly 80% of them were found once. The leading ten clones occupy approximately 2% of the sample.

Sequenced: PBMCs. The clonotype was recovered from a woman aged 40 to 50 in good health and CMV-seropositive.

DNA sequence: TGTGCCAGCAGCCCACTTTTAGGGGCAGGGAATTCACCCCTCCACTTT. Translated, this gives CASSPLLGAGNSPLHF. This chain joins TRBV2 to TRBJ1-6; perhaps TRBD1 is the D gene, with 5 bases matching. Relative to germline, V is 6 bases shorter and J is 7 bases shorter, with 19 bases between their ends. The CDR3, cysteine through phenylalanine, is 16 amino acids long. Kept here is only the CDR3 DNA, which spans 48 bases and is read in frame from base 1. The germline V gene specifies SNHLY as CDR1 and FYNNEI as CDR2.